This TCR beta chain emerged from a study of OX40 agonist ivuxolimab in advanced cancers. Study-level information: An agonistic anti-OX40 (CD134) antibody, ivuxolimab, was used to treat the patients. Eligibility admitted prior anti-PD-1, anti-PD-L1 or anti-CTLA-4 therapy; about 42% had some. Study-level results: Circulating CD4+ and CD8+ T cells showed clonal expansion by week 6 at 0.1 to 3.0 mg/kg.

Of note for this clone: Its antigen is not known.

The assay was immunoSEQ multiplex PCR, and TCRdb's table has in-frame clones only and misses some. The table records 70,000 to 80,000 clones, 80% to 85% of them present only once. Germline V gene lookup returns CDR1 LNHDA and CDR2 SQIVND (reference sequence). This CDR3 is 14 amino acids long. Trimming removed 7 bases at V and 0 bases at J, with 9 bases between. This clonotype was sampled from an adult with an advanced solid tumor such as melanoma, head and neck, liver or kidney cancer. Sequencing was performed on CD4+ or CD8+ T cells sorted from blood, taken in a trial of the OX40 agonist ivuxolimab. This chain connects TRBV19 to TRBJ1-4; D not resolved. Here the CDR3 reads CASKDGATNEKLFF. The CDR3 bases are TGTGCCAGTAAGGACGGAGCAACTAATGAAAAACTGTTTTTT.